This T cell receptor beta chain was recorded in a study of shared clonotypes between healthy human individuals. V was shortened by 5 bases and J by 5 bases, with 16 bases between the two germline ends. This CDR3 contains 15 residues. Germline V gene lookup returns CDR1 MNHNS and CDR2 SASEGT. Method: immunoSEQ multiplex PCR; TCRdb's copy keeps in-frame clones and lacks some. The table has some 2 million clones, 85% to 95% seen once; the top ten hold 0.13%. The rearrangement uses TRBV6-1 and TRBJ2-1; D is perhaps TRBD1 or TRBD2 (5 bases each). This sequence was found in a man younger than 35 in good health. Material for sequencing was naive CD4+ T cells sorted from blood. Sample subset: CD45RA+ positively selected. The CDR3 region has the DNA TGTGCCAGCAGTAAGGGCAGCCTGGGGGACAATGAGCAGTTCTTC. This codes for CASSKGSLGDNEQFF.